This T cell receptor (beta chain) was sequenced during a study of blood T cells in healthy people across ages. CDR1 and CDR2 from the germline V gene are SGDLS and YYNGEE. CDR3 size: 16 residues. V was shortened by 0 bases and J by 4 bases, with 14 bases between the two germline ends. A J-beta primer mix and a sample-barcoded 5' primer were used in a second PCR of roughly 7 to 12 cycles. Every single cDNA molecule received a tag from a template-switch adaptor with 12 random nucleotides. Sequencing of every sample gave 3 million or more CDR3-containing paired-end reads. TCRdb ran MiXCR on the 5' RACE reads and lists one entry per CDR3 protein. The repertoire holds fewer than 1.5 million distinct CDR3 sequences, with 35% to 45% as singletons. Study-wide findings and caveats: Aged donors had fewer naive CD4+ cells and lower diversity than long-lived donors.

About this clonotype: The antigen is undetermined.

The origin of this receptor is a woman between 18 and 29 years old in good health. The V call is TRBV9, the J call TRBJ2-1; D is unclear. Sequences were obtained from blood. The CDR3, as DNA: TGTGCCAGCAGCGTAGAGATATACGGAGAATACAATGAGCAGTTCTTC. Its translation is CASSVEIYGEYNEQFF.